The next 23 T cell receptor beta chains were all read from a single sample in a study of cytomegalovirus exposure and HLA in healthy donors. Vbeta (60) and Jbeta (13) primers were used in the PCR. Assay: immunoSEQ multiplex PCR; the TCRdb copy retains only in-frame clones and omits some. The repertoire has about 130,000 clones, less than 85% of them found once; the top ten carry less than 2.5%. Material for sequencing was PBMCs. These receptor sequences come from a woman in her 40s in good health and CMV-seropositive.

CDR3 DNA: TGTGCCAGCAGTTACCTCGGGGGATCGTACGAGCAGTACTTC. Encoded protein: CASSYLGGSYEQYF. The J gene is TRBJ2-5, the V gene TRBV6-6; weak D call: TRBD2 (6 bases). Matching the DNA end better, TRBJ2-7 makes the J call doubtful. The CDR3 consists of 14 residues. Per germline, CDR1 MNHNY and CDR2 SVGAGI (reference sequence).

In this sample, this clone turned up a few times. The V and J genes are TRBV29-1 and TRBJ1-5; D unresolved. V shed 6 bases and J shed 1 base, with 7 bases lying between them. Germline lookup yields CDR1 SQVTM and CDR2 ANQGSEA. CDR3 length: 12 amino acids. CDR3 sequence reads: CSVGGSNQPQHF. CDR3 coding DNA: TGCAGCGTGGGAGGCAGCAATCAGCCCCAGCATTTT.

The chain couples TRBV5-1 to TRBJ1-6; D not resolved. CDR1 and CDR2 from the germline V gene are SGHRS and YFSETQ. Trimming shortened V by 0 bases and J by 9 bases, and 13 bases separated the two germline ends. The CDR3 spans 15 residues. This CDR3 is CASSLVQADISPLHF. CDR3 bases: TGCGCCAGCAGCTTGGTTCAGGCAGACATTTCACCCCTCCACTTT.

The J gene is TRBJ2-1, the V gene TRBV7-6, with TRBD2 matching 12 bases. Germline CDR1 SGHVS, CDR2 FNYEAQ. V shed 5 bases and J 7 bases; nucleotides not matched to a gene: 9. This CDR3 spans 16 amino acids. CDR3 nucleotide sequence: TGTGCCAGCAGCGCGCTACTAGCGGGAGGATCGAATGAGCAGTTCTTC. The encoded protein is CASSALLAGGSNEQFF.

This clone has just one count. The genes are TRBV5-1 and TRBJ2-1; 9 nucleotides line up with TRBD2. The V and J ends lost 3 bases and 8 bases, in that order; junction bases with no gene match: 12. Germline CDR1 SGHRS, CDR2 YFSETQ. The CDR3 spans 16 residues. CDR3 bases: TGCGCCAGCAGCTCCGTACTTAGCGGGAGCTCGTATGAGCAGTTCTTC. It codes for CASSSVLSGSSYEQFF.

The gene calls are TRBV15 and TRBJ2-7, with a weak D call TRBD1 (6 bases). This CDR3 comprises 14 residues. Germline V CDR1 and CDR2: LNHNV, YYDKDF (reference sequence). Trimming left V 0 bases short and J 6 bases short, with 12 bases between. The CDR3: CATSRDAGVGEQYF. The CDR3 DNA sequence: TGTGCCACCAGCAGAGATGCAGGGGTAGGCGAGCAGTACTTC. Combining the CDR3 with reference TRBV15 and TRBJ2-7 gives the whole variable domain DAMVIQNPRYQVTQFGKPVTLSCSQTLNHNVMYWYQQKSSQAPKLLFHYYDKDFNNEADTPDNFQSRRPNTSFCFLDIRSPGLGDTAMYLCATSRDAGVGEQYFGPGTRLTVT.

This chain links TRBV4-3 with TRBJ1-1; TRBD1 agrees at 7 bases. The CDR3 extends over 15 amino acids. Looked up from germline, CDR1 is LGHNA and CDR2 is YSLEER. Trimming at V came to 0 bases and at J to 1 base, leaving 2 bases not matched to a gene. The CDR3 sequence is CASSQDQGGNTEAFF. The CDR3 DNA reads as TGCGCCAGCAGCCAAGATCAGGGGGGGAACACTGAAGCTTTCTTT.

This clone has only a few counts. The genes are TRBV2 and TRBJ1-3; D not resolved. CDR1 and CDR2 (germline): SNHLY, FYNNEI. This CDR3 is built from 15 residues. Trimming took off 3 bases at V and 0 bases at J, with 9 bases between the two ends. The CDR3 DNA follows: TGTGCCAGCAGTGACGGGAGATACTCTGGAAACACCATATATTTT. It yields the protein CASSDGRYSGNTIYF.

This clone was counted between two and nine times. V is TRBV13 and J is TRBJ1-2; 8 bases fit TRBD1. J gave up 3 bases and V 5 bases, and 5 bases lay outside the gene matches. The CDR3 spans 14 residues. Germline V gene lookup returns CDR1 PRHDT and CDR2 FYEKMQ (reference sequence). DNA of the CDR3: TGTGCCAGCAGCATGGGGACAGGCGACTATGGCTACACCTTC. Translating gives CASSMGTGDYGYTF.

The rearrangement joins TRBV6-1 to TRBJ2-7; unclear D gene. Germline V CDR1 and CDR2: MNHNS, SASEGT. Trimming took 7 bases from V and 6 from J, leaving 16 bases between them. The CDR3 sequence is 13 residues long. The CDR3 sequence is CASKSPALPEQYF. CDR3 DNA: TGTGCCAGCAAATCGCCCGCCCTACCCGAGCAGTACTTC.

This sequence joins TRBV6-1 and TRBJ2-3; a possible D gene is TRBD1 (5 bases). Trimming left V 2 bases short and J 2 bases short, with 23 bases between. CDR1 and CDR2 from the germline V gene are MNHNS and SASEGT. The length of the CDR3 is 19 residues. Written as DNA, the CDR3 is TGTGCCAGCAGTGAAACCCGCCGACAGCCTTATATAAACACAGATACGCAGTATTTT. Encoded protein: CASSETRRQPYINTDTQYF.

This clone was picked up one time. The chain carries TRBV5-1 and TRBJ2-7; no firm D call. The V gene lost 0 bases and the J gene lost 2 bases, with 9 bases spanning the gap. This CDR3 has 14 residues. Germline CDR1 is SGHRS and CDR2 is YFSETQ. CDR3: CASSLGSSTYEQYF. The CDR3 nucleotides read TGCGCCAGCAGCTTGGGTAGTTCCACCTACGAGCAGTACTTC.

V usage is TRBV5-4 and J usage is TRBJ2-7; D gene unclear. V lost 1 base and J lost 5, with 10 bases in between. Germline V gives CDR1 SGHNT, CDR2 YYREEE (reference sequence). The CDR3 runs 13 residues. CDR3 residues: CASSLSPLDEQYF. The CDR3 DNA follows: TGTGCCAGCAGCTTGTCTCCCCTAGACGAGCAGTACTTC.

The gene calls are TRBV6-1 and TRBJ2-7; 9 nucleotides line up with TRBD1. CDR3 length equals 13 residues. Losses at the gene ends were 2 bases for V and 5 bases for J; bases not matched to a gene: 1. From germline, CDR1 is MNHNS and CDR2 SASEGT. CDR3: CASSERTGDEQYF. CDR3 nucleotides: TGTGCCAGCAGTGAACGGACAGGGGACGAGCAGTACTTC.

The chain carries TRBV28 and TRBJ1-4; D gene unclear. Looked up from germline, CDR1 is MDHEN and CDR2 is SYDVKM. This CDR3 has 13 residues. The V gene lost 1 base and the J gene lost 7 bases, with 7 bases spanning the gap. The CDR3 spells CASSLLASEKLFF. CDR3 in DNA: TGTGCCAGCAGTTTATTAGCGAGTGAAAAACTGTTTTTT.

This clone was seen only a few times. The chain joins TRBV4-1 to TRBJ1-1, with 7 positions matching TRBD1. J was trimmed by 0 bases and V by 3 bases; bases with no gene match: 7. The CDR3 consists of 16 residues. CDR1 and CDR2 (germline): MGHRA, YSYEKL. CDR3: CASSHDRQGMNTEAFF. The CDR3 nucleotides read TGCGCCAGCAGCCACGACAGACAGGGAATGAACACTGAAGCTTTCTTT.

The chain has TRBV7-2 and TRBJ1-5; the D gene is possibly TRBD1 (6 bases). Germline V gene data show CDR1 as SGHTA and CDR2 as FQGNSA. Trimming took off 5 bases at V and 1 base at J, with 12 bases between the two ends. This CDR3 contains 15 residues. Here the CDR3 DNA reads TGTGCCAGCAGCGTAGGGGGGGGGAGCAATCAGCCCCAGCATTTT. Its protein is CASSVGGGSNQPQHF.

The genes are TRBV7-2 and TRBJ2-7; 7 bases fit TRBD1. Germline V gene sequence: CDR1 SGHTA, CDR2 FQGNSA. V dropped 3 bases and J dropped 1; count of bases not matched to a gene: 6. The CDR3 spans 15 residues. The CDR3 here is CASSFKLTGSYEQYF. CDR3 bases: TGTGCCAGCAGCTTTAAACTGACAGGGTCCTACGAGCAGTACTTC.

This clone was seen only once. This chain links TRBV28 with TRBJ1-1; TRBD1 might be the D (6 bases). The V gene lost 6 bases and the J gene lost 2 bases, with 10 bases spanning the gap. The V gene's germline CDR1 is MDHEN and CDR2 SYDVKM. The CDR3 spans 13 residues. CDR3 in DNA: TGTGCCAGCAGACCGGGACACAACACTGAAGCTTTCTTT. Protein product: CASRPGHNTEAFF.

This chain uses TRBV28 with TRBJ2-7; 10 bases are a match to TRBD2. The CDR3 consists of 13 residues. Germline V gene data show CDR1 as MDHEN and CDR2 as SYDVKM. V gave up 6 bases and J gave up 4 bases; unmatched junction bases: 3. The CDR3 sequence is CASRAGGRYEQYF. As DNA, the CDR3 is TGTGCCAGCAGAGCGGGGGGGAGGTACGAGCAGTACTTC.

The chain employs TRBV9 and TRBJ2-3; D gene ambiguous. CDR3 size: 12 residues. Trimming took 4 bases from V and 2 from J, leaving 5 bases between them. Germline values: CDR1 SGDLS, CDR2 YYNGEE. This chain's CDR3 is CASSPTTDTQYF. DNA for the CDR3: TGTGCCAGCAGCCCTACCACAGATACGCAGTATTTT.

The rearrangement links TRBV5-1 to TRBJ2-2; 9 bases align to TRBD1. This CDR3 comprises 15 residues. In germline, CDR1 is SGHRS, CDR2 YFSETQ. J gave up 5 bases and V 3 bases, and 5 bases lay outside the gene matches. The CDR3 protein is CASSWGDRETGELFF. CDR3 coding DNA: TGCGCCAGCAGCTGGGGGGACAGGGAAACCGGGGAGCTGTTTTTT.

The chain joins TRBV6-5 to TRBJ2-7; D is perhaps TRBD2 (5 bases). Germline V CDR1 and CDR2: MNHEY, SVGAGI. CDR3 size: 15 residues. The germline V and J ends were trimmed by 11 bases and 2 bases, with 22 bases remaining between them. For the CDR3, the DNA is TGTGCCGTGGGGATTGGAGGCGGTGTAACCTACGAGCAGTACTTC. Its translation is CAVGIGGGVTYEQYF.